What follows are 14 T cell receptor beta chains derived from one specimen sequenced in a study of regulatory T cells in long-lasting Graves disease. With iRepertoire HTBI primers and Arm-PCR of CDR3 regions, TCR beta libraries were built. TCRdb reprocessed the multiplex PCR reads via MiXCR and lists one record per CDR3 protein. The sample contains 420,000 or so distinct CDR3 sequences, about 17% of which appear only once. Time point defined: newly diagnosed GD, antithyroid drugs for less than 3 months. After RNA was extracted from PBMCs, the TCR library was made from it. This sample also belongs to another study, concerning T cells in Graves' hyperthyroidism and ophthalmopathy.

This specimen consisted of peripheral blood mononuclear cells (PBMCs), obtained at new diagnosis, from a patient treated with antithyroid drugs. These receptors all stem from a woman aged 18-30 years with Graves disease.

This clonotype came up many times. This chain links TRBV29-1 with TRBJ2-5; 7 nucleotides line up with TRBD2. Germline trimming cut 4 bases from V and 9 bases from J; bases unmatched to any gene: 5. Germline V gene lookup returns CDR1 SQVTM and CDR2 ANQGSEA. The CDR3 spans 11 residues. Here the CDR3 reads CSVGGGLAQYF. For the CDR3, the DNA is TGCAGCGTTGGGGGGGGGTTGGCCCAGTACTTC. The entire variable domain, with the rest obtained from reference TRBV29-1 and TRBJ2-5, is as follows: SAVISQKPSRDICQRGTSLTIQCQVDSQVTMMFWYRQQPGQSLTLIATANQGSEATYESGFVIDKFPISRPNLTFSTLTVSNMSPEDSSIYLCSVGGGLAQYFGPGTRLLVL.

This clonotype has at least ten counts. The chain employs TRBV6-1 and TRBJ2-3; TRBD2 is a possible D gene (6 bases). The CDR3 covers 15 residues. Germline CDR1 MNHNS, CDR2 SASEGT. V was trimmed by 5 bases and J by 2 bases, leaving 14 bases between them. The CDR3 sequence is CASSLLAANTDTQYF. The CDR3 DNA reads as TGTGCCAGCAGTCTACTAGCCGCTAACACAGATACGCAGTATTTT.

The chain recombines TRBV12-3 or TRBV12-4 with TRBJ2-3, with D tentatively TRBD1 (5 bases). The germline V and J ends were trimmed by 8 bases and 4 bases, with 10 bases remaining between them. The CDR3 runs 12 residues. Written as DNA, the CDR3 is TGTGCCAGCCAGGGTTCAGCAGATACGCAGTATTTT. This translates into CASQGSADTQYF.

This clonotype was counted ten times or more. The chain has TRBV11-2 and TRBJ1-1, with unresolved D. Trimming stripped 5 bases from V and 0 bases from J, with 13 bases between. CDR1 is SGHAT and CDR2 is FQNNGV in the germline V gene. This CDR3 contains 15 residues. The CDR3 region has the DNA TGTGCCAGCAGCCCCTTTAGGCAGCTGAACACTGAAGCTTTCTTT. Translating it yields CASSPFRQLNTEAFF. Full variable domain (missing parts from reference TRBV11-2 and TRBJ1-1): EAGVAQSPRYKIIEKRQSVAFWCNPISGHATLYWYQQILGQGPKLLIQFQNNGVVDDSQLPKDRFSAERLKGVDSTLKIQPAKLEDSAVYLCASSPFRQLNTEAFFGQGTRLTVV.

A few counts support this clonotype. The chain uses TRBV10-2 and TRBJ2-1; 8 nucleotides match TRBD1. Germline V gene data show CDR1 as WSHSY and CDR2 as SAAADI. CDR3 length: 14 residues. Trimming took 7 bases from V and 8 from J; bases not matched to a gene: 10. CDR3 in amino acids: CASIGTGRLDEQFF. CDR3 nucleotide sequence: TGCGCCAGCATTGGGACAGGACGCCTCGATGAGCAGTTCTTC.

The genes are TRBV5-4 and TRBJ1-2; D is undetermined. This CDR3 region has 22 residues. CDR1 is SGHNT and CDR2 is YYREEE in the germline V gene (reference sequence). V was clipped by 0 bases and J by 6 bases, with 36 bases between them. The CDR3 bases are TGTGCCAGCAGCTTGGCGGTGTTGGTGCGGGAATCGACCGCGAAATATATAAATGGCTACACCTTC. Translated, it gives CASSLAVLVRESTAKYINGYTF. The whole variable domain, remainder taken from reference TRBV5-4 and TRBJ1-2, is ETGVTQSPTHLIKTRGQQVTLRCSSQSGHNTVSWYQQALGQGPQFIFQYYREEENGRGNFPPRFSGLQFPNYSSELNVNALELDDSALYLCASSLAVLVRESTAKYINGYTFGSGTRLTVV.

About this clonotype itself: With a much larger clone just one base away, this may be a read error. In DNA, the CDR3 is TGTGCCAGCAGTTTATCGAGGGTGGGTTGGGATGAGGAGTTCTTC. It yields the protein CASSLSRVGWDEEFF. V is TRBV27 and J is TRBJ2-4, with TRBD2 as a possible D gene (5 bases). The CDR3 covers 15 residues. Germline V gene lookup returns CDR1 MNHEY and CDR2 SMNVEV (reference sequence).

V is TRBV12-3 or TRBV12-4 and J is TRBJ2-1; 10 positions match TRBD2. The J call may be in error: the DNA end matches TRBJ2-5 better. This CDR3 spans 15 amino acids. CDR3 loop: CASTLAGEPQETQYF. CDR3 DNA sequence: TGTGCCAGCACCCTAGCGGGAGAGCCCCAAGAGACCCAGTACTTC.

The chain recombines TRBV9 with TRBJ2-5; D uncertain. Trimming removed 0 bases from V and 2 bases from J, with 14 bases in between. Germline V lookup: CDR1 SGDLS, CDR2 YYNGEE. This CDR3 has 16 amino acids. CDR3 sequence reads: CASSVGDREAQETQYF. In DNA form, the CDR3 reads TGTGCCAGCAGCGTAGGGGATCGTGAGGCTCAAGAGACCCAGTACTTC.

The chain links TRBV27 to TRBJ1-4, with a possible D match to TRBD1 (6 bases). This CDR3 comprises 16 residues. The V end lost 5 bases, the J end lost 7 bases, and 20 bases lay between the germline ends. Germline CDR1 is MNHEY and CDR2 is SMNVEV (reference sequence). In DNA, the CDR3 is TGTGCCAGCAGTAGGGGGGGATTGGGGGGCGTTGAAAAACTGTTTTTT. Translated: CASSRGGLGGVEKLFF.

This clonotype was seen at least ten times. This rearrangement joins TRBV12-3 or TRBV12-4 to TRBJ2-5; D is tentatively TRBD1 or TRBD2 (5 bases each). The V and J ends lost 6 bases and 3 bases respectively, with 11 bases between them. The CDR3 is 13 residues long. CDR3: CASREGPEETQYF. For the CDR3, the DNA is TGTGCCAGCAGAGAGGGGCCTGAAGAGACCCAGTACTTC.

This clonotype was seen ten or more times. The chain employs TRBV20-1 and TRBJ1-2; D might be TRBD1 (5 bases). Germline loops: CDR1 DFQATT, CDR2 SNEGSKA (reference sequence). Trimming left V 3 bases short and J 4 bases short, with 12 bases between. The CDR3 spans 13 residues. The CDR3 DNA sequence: TGCAGTGCTAGCGCGACAGATCGCTATGGCTACACCTTC. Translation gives CSASATDRYGYTF.

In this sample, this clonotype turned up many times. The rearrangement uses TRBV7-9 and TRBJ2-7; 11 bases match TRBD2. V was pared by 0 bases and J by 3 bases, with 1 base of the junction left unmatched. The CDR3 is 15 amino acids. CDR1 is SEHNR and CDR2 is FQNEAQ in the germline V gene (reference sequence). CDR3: CASSLAGTSGYEQYF. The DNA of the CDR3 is TGTGCCAGCAGCTTAGCCGGGACTAGCGGCTACGAGCAGTACTTC.

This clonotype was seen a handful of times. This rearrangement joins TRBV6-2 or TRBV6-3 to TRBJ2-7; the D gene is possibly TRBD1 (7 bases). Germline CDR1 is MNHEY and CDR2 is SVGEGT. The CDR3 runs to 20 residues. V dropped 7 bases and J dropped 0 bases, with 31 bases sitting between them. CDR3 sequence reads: CASKGGSTYRLDQNSYEQYF. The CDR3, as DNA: TGTGCCAGCAAAGGGGGCTCCACGTACCGACTAGACCAAAACTCCTACGAGCAGTACTTC.